The rows below give T cell receptor beta chains drawn from one sample of a study of tumor T cells in aggressive B-cell lymphoma. Assay: immunoSEQ multiplex PCR; the TCRdb copy retains only in-frame clones and omits some. The repertoire holds several hundred clones, about 78% seen once, with around 15% in the top ten. The sequenced sample was tumor tissue. All receptors come from an adult with diffuse large B cell lymphoma. Some clones in this sample may be carry-over from other donors' samples. The CDR3 runs from the conserved cysteine through the conserved F or W. Fields, in order: CDR3 DNA, CDR3 protein, J gene, clone size, D gene, CDR3 length, V gene. D genes are given only for firm matches. The listing skips clone size in some rows; elsewhere it reads once, few, many or a size class.

CDR3 DNA: TGTGCCAGCTCACCACTCGGGGGGGCAGGAGGCTACACCTTC
CDR3 protein: CASSPLGGAGGYTF
J gene: TRBJ1-2
clone size: hyperexpanded
D gene: .
CDR3 length: 14
V gene: TRBV18

CDR3 DNA: TGTGCCAGCAGCTTAGCGTACAGGAACACTGAAGCTTTCTTT
CDR3 protein: CASSLAYRNTEAFF
J gene: TRBJ1-1
clone size: .
D gene: .
CDR3 length: 14
V gene: TRBV7-2

CDR3 DNA: TGTGCCAGCAGCTTAGCCCCAAGGGACAGGGGGCGAGGGGGTAACACAGATACGCAGTATTTT
CDR3 protein: CASSLAPRDRGRGGNTDTQYF
J gene: TRBJ2-3
clone size: .
D gene: TRBD1
CDR3 length: 21
V gene: TRBV7-2

CDR3 DNA: TGTGCCAGCAGCCCTGGGGAGGCGGGGGAGCAGTACTTC
CDR3 protein: CASSPGEAGEQYF
J gene: TRBJ2-7
clone size: .
D gene: .
CDR3 length: 13
V gene: TRBV7-2

CDR3 DNA: TGTGCCACCAGCAGAGACGGGGCGGGAAATGAAAAACTGTTTTTT
CDR3 protein: CATSRDGAGNEKLFF
J gene: TRBJ1-4
clone size: .
D gene: .
CDR3 length: 15
V gene: TRBV15

CDR3 DNA: TGTGCCAGCAGGGGCAGAATAAATGAAAAACTGTTTTTT
CDR3 protein: CASRGRINEKLFF
J gene: TRBJ1-4
clone size: few
D gene: .
CDR3 length: 13
V gene: TRBV6-6

CDR3 DNA: TGCGCCAGCAGGGGCCCGGGACTTCTGCAAGAGACCCAGTACTTC
CDR3 protein: CASRGPGLLQETQYF
J gene: TRBJ2-5
clone size: large
D gene: .
CDR3 length: 15
V gene: TRBV10-2

CDR3 DNA: TGTGCCAGTAGTATAGATCGGACAGACTATGACTATGGCTACACCTTC
CDR3 protein: CASSIDRTDYDYGYTF
J gene: TRBJ1-2
clone size: .
D gene: .
CDR3 length: 16
V gene: TRBV19

CDR3 DNA: TGTGCCAGCAGCTTTGGGCCTGGAGAGACCCAGTACTTC
CDR3 protein: CASSFGPGETQYF
J gene: TRBJ2-5
clone size: .
D gene: .
CDR3 length: 13
V gene: TRBV7-9

CDR3 DNA: TGTGCCAGTATCACCTATCCGGACAGCAAGAACACTGAAGCTTTCTTT
CDR3 protein: CASITYPDSKNTEAFF
J gene: TRBJ1-1
clone size: .
D gene: .
CDR3 length: 16
V gene: TRBV19

CDR3 DNA: TGCGCCAGCAGCCAAGAGCCTAGCTTATTCGCAGATACGCAGTATTTT
CDR3 protein: CASSQEPSLFADTQYF
J gene: TRBJ2-3
clone size: .
D gene: .
CDR3 length: 16
V gene: TRBV4-1

CDR3 DNA: TGCGCCAGCAGCCAATACAGGGGCGACTATGGCTACACCTTC
CDR3 protein: CASSQYRGDYGYTF
J gene: TRBJ1-2
clone size: .
D gene: TRBD1
CDR3 length: 14
V gene: TRBV4-3

CDR3 DNA: TGTGCCAGCTCACCGAATGGGGCACGATCGACATACGAGCAGTACTTC
CDR3 protein: CASSPNGARSTYEQYF
J gene: TRBJ2-7
clone size: .
D gene: .
CDR3 length: 16
V gene: TRBV18

CDR3 DNA: TGTGCCAGCAGCTTGTTGGGGCGGGGGAGCTCCTACGAGCAGTACTTC
CDR3 protein: CASSLLGRGSSYEQYF
J gene: TRBJ2-7
clone size: .
D gene: TRBD2
CDR3 length: 16
V gene: TRBV7-2

CDR3 DNA: TGTGCCAGCAGTCCCTGGACAGGGGCCTATGGCTACACCTTC
CDR3 protein: CASSPWTGAYGYTF
J gene: TRBJ1-2
clone size: .
D gene: TRBD1
CDR3 length: 14
V gene: TRBV27

CDR3 DNA: TGTGCCAGCAGCCCAGTGGATAGGAGAGGGAATGAGCAGTTCTTC
CDR3 protein: CASSPVDRRGNEQFF
J gene: TRBJ2-1
clone size: .
D gene: .
CDR3 length: 15
V gene: TRBV7-2

CDR3 DNA: TGTGCCAGCAGCTCTTGGGGGGGGACGGATCAGCCCCAGCATTTT
CDR3 protein: CASSSWGGTDQPQHF
J gene: TRBJ1-5
clone size: .
D gene: .
CDR3 length: 15
V gene: TRBV7-2

CDR3 DNA: TGTGCCAGCAGCGTAACCCCTGGTACGGGGGGGCCCGAGACCCAGTACTTC
CDR3 protein: CASSVTPGTGGPETQYF
J gene: TRBJ2-5
clone size: few
D gene: TRBD2
CDR3 length: 17
V gene: TRBV9

CDR3 DNA: TGTGCCAGCAGCTCATTCACAGGAGCAGGCACTGAAGCTTTCTTT
CDR3 protein: CASSSFTGAGTEAFF
J gene: TRBJ1-1
clone size: few
D gene: .
CDR3 length: 15
V gene: TRBV7-8

CDR3 DNA: TGTGCCAGCAGTTTGGGGAACAGGGGTCAGGGCTACACCTTC
CDR3 protein: CASSLGNRGQGYTF
J gene: TRBJ1-2
clone size: once
D gene: TRBD1
CDR3 length: 14
V gene: TRBV27

CDR3 DNA: TGCGCCAGCAGAGGGGACAGCTACGAGCAGTACTTC
CDR3 protein: CASRGDSYEQYF
J gene: TRBJ2-7
clone size: .
D gene: TRBD1
CDR3 length: 12
V gene: TRBV10-2

CDR3 DNA: TGTGCCGCTGGGCGGGAGGGGCCTAAGAACACTGAAGCTTTCTTT
CDR3 protein: CAAGREGPKNTEAFF
J gene: TRBJ1-1
clone size: hyperexpanded
D gene: .
CDR3 length: 15
V gene: TRBV21-1

CDR3 DNA: TGCAGTGCTCCAGAGGGCTACGAGCAATACTTC
CDR3 protein: CSAPEGYEQYF
J gene: TRBJ2-7
clone size: .
D gene: .
CDR3 length: 11
V gene: TRBV20-1

CDR3 DNA: TGTGCCAGCAGCTTAAGGGCAGCTAGCGGGTGGGGGACAGATACGCAGTATTTT
CDR3 protein: CASSLRAASGWGTDTQYF
J gene: TRBJ2-3
clone size: .
D gene: TRBD2
CDR3 length: 18
V gene: TRBV11-2

CDR3 DNA: TGTGCCAGCAGTTACTCGAGTACGCAGTATTTT
CDR3 protein: CASSYSSTQYF
J gene: TRBJ2-3
clone size: .
D gene: .
CDR3 length: 11
V gene: TRBV6-5

CDR3 DNA: TGTGCCAGCAGCGCTGGACAGGGCACAGATACGCAGTATTTT
CDR3 protein: CASSAGQGTDTQYF
J gene: TRBJ2-3
clone size: .
D gene: TRBD1
CDR3 length: 14
V gene: TRBV9

CDR3 DNA: TGTGCCAGCAGCTTGGGGGCTAGCGGGCTCTCCTACGAGCAGTACTTC
CDR3 protein: CASSLGASGLSYEQYF
J gene: TRBJ2-7
clone size: .
D gene: TRBD2
CDR3 length: 16
V gene: TRBV5-4

CDR3 DNA: TGTGCCAGCAGCCCACACCCGGTTGCGGGGGCGAACACCGGGGAGCTGTTTTTT
CDR3 protein: CASSPHPVAGANTGELFF
J gene: TRBJ2-2
clone size: .
D gene: TRBD2
CDR3 length: 18
V gene: TRBV4-2

CDR3 DNA: TGCGCCAGCAGCCAGGTTGGCTACAGGGTTTCCTACGAGCAGTATTTC
CDR3 protein: CASSQVGYRVSYEQYF
J gene: TRBJ2-7
clone size: .
D gene: .
CDR3 length: 16
V gene: TRBV4-3

CDR3 DNA: TGTGCCTGGAGCCTCACAGGGTTAGATGGCTACACCTTC
CDR3 protein: CAWSLTGLDGYTF
J gene: TRBJ1-2
clone size: .
D gene: .
CDR3 length: 13
V gene: TRBV30

CDR3 DNA: TGCGCCAGCAGCCAAGAGGGACTTAGCATCGGTGAGCAGTTCTTC
CDR3 protein: CASSQEGLSIGEQFF
J gene: TRBJ2-1
clone size: .
D gene: .
CDR3 length: 15
V gene: TRBV4-1

CDR3 DNA: TGCGCCAGCAGCCCCAATTCAGGGTTGTATGGCTACACCTTC
CDR3 protein: CASSPNSGLYGYTF
J gene: TRBJ1-2
clone size: .
D gene: .
CDR3 length: 14
V gene: TRBV4-3

CDR3 DNA: TGTGCCAGCAGCTTCGACTCGGGGGGGGCGGAGACCCAGTACTTC
CDR3 protein: CASSFDSGGAETQYF
J gene: TRBJ2-5
clone size: .
D gene: TRBD2
CDR3 length: 15
V gene: TRBV7-2

CDR3 DNA: TGTGCCAGCAGCCCTGCGACAGGGGGAAGGACTGAAGCTTTCTTT
CDR3 protein: CASSPATGGRTEAFF
J gene: TRBJ1-1
clone size: .
D gene: TRBD1
CDR3 length: 15
V gene: TRBV5-4

CDR3 DNA: TGTGCCAGTAGTATCCTATCCGGGGTTGGCACAGATACGCAGTATTTT
CDR3 protein: CASSILSGVGTDTQYF
J gene: TRBJ2-3
clone size: .
D gene: .
CDR3 length: 16
V gene: TRBV19

CDR3 DNA: TGTGCCTGGGAAGACACCCCCGGTGGCTACACCTTC
CDR3 protein: CAWEDTPGGYTF
J gene: TRBJ1-2
clone size: few
D gene: .
CDR3 length: 12
V gene: TRBV30

CDR3 DNA: TGCGCCAGCAGCTTAGGACTAGAGAACACTGAAGCTTTCTTT
CDR3 protein: CASSLGLENTEAFF
J gene: TRBJ1-1
clone size: .
D gene: .
CDR3 length: 14
V gene: TRBV5-1

CDR3 DNA: TGTGCCAGCAGAAGACAGGGGGCGCGAGAGACCCAGTACTTC
CDR3 protein: CASRRQGARETQYF
J gene: TRBJ2-5
clone size: .
D gene: TRBD1
CDR3 length: 14
V gene: TRBV27

CDR3 DNA: TGTGCCAGCAATCCAGGGGGGGAGACCCAGTACTTC
CDR3 protein: CASNPGGETQYF
J gene: TRBJ2-5
clone size: .
D gene: .
CDR3 length: 12
V gene: TRBV6-5

CDR3 DNA: TGTGCCAGCAGTTCCGTAAGCTCACACGGACAAAGTCGGGCCAACGTCCTGACTTTC
CDR3 protein: CASSSVSSHGQSRANVLTF
J gene: TRBJ2-6
clone size: .
D gene: .
CDR3 length: 19
V gene: TRBV6-4

CDR3 DNA: TGTGCTAGTGGACCCGGGACTAGCGGGGATGCCATGTATACGCAGTATTTT
CDR3 protein: CASGPGTSGDAMYTQYF
J gene: TRBJ2-3
clone size: few
D gene: TRBD2
CDR3 length: 17
V gene: TRBV12-5

CDR3 DNA: TGTGCCAGCAGCGCTCAGATAACCACTAACTATGGCTACACCTTC
CDR3 protein: CASSAQITTNYGYTF
J gene: TRBJ1-2
clone size: .
D gene: .
CDR3 length: 15
V gene: TRBV9

CDR3 DNA: TGTGCCAGCGGCCCTGGGGCGGGACTCTCTTACGAGCAGTACTTC
CDR3 protein: CASGPGAGLSYEQYF
J gene: TRBJ2-7
clone size: .
D gene: .
CDR3 length: 15
V gene: TRBV27

CDR3 DNA: TGCGCCAGCAGCTTGGTCGCGGGGGATACGCAGTATTTT
CDR3 protein: CASSLVAGDTQYF
J gene: TRBJ2-3
clone size: .
D gene: .
CDR3 length: 13
V gene: TRBV5-1

CDR3 DNA: TGTGCCAGCTCACCGCCGGGACAGGGTTGGTCGGGTGGCTACACCTTC
CDR3 protein: CASSPPGQGWSGGYTF
J gene: TRBJ1-2
clone size: .
D gene: TRBD1
CDR3 length: 16
V gene: TRBV18

CDR3 DNA: TGTGCCAGCAGTCTTGGCAGGGGAACCTACGAGCAGTACTTC
CDR3 protein: CASSLGRGTYEQYF
J gene: TRBJ2-7
clone size: .
D gene: .
CDR3 length: 14
V gene: TRBV27

CDR3 DNA: TGTGCCAGCTCACCAATTGAACAGGACACCGGGGAGCTGTTTTTT
CDR3 protein: CASSPIEQDTGELFF
J gene: TRBJ2-2
clone size: .
D gene: .
CDR3 length: 15
V gene: TRBV18

CDR3 DNA: TGTGCCAGTAGTCCCCGGACAGGGGGCGCGTCTGAAGCTTTCTTT
CDR3 protein: CASSPRTGGASEAFF
J gene: TRBJ1-1
clone size: .
D gene: TRBD1
CDR3 length: 15
V gene: TRBV19

CDR3 DNA: TGTGCCAGCAGGACCAGCGATAGCAATCAGCCCCAGCATTTT
CDR3 protein: CASRTSDSNQPQHF
J gene: TRBJ1-5
clone size: .
D gene: .
CDR3 length: 14
V gene: TRBV7-2

CDR3 DNA: TGTGCCAGCAGTTTAGGTAGGGGGCTCTACGAGCAGTACTTC
CDR3 protein: CASSLGRGLYEQYF
J gene: TRBJ2-7
clone size: .
D gene: TRBD1
CDR3 length: 14
V gene: TRBV27

CDR3 DNA: TGTGCCAGTAGTTCCGGGACAGGAATCTCCGAGCAGTACTTC
CDR3 protein: CASSSGTGISEQYF
J gene: TRBJ2-7
clone size: once
D gene: TRBD1
CDR3 length: 14
V gene: TRBV19

CDR3 DNA: TGCGCCAGCAGCCAACCTACTCGGGGGGGCGCGGGGTATGGCTACACCTTC
CDR3 protein: CASSQPTRGGAGYGYTF
J gene: TRBJ1-2
clone size: few
D gene: .
CDR3 length: 17
V gene: TRBV4-1

CDR3 DNA: TGTGCCAGCAGTTACTCGATCCGGGGCCAAGAGACCCAGTACTTC
CDR3 protein: CASSYSIRGQETQYF
J gene: TRBJ2-5
clone size: .
D gene: .
CDR3 length: 15
V gene: TRBV6-5